This T cell receptor beta chain was documented in a study of T cell responses to AZD1222 COVID-19 vaccine. Findings of the study overall: Donors were largely white British and mainly female; clonal diversity was possibly underestimated. Dominant at 160-218 and 743-854, vaccine-associated CD4 TCRs also spanned spike.

V lost 0 bases and J 8 bases, leaving 8 bases between the germline ends. The CDR3 is 12 residues long. The germline V gene has CDR1 SQVTM and CDR2 ANQGSEA. Worth noting for this clone: The antigen is not known.

Measured with immunoSEQ multiplex PCR; TCRdb has only the in-frame clones, and not every one. There are around 150,000 clones in the sample; more than 80% occur only once, and about 3.3% lies in the top ten. The sequences come from peripheral blood, collected 28 days after the second AZD1222 dose. The J gene is TRBJ2-1, the V gene TRBV29-1; tentatively, D is TRBD2 (5 bases). The clonotype comes from an adult who received the AZD1222 COVID-19 vaccine. The CDR3 spells CSVEEARDEQFF. CDR3 nucleotide sequence: TGCAGCGTTGAAGAGGCGAGGGATGAGCAGTTCTTC.